This T cell receptor beta chain came from a study of shared clonotypes between healthy human individuals. Across the study: The donor pool was made up of two women and three men aged 18 to 49. Findings of the study overall: Estimated richness was generally greater in naive than memory subsets. The study sampled only blood, and tissue repertoires likely differ.

Positive CCR7 selection of CD45RO-negative cells yielded the naive CD8 cells, and terminally differentiated effector memory CD45RA+ cells were excluded. This clone came up once. The target antigen is unknown. Other DNA sequences in this sample translate to the same CDR3. Assay execution proceeded at the deep level. The table came from immunoSEQ multiplex PCR; TCRdb's copy has only in-frame clones and leaves some out. The sample lists about 2.2 million clones, roughly 91% seen once, with 1.5% to 2% in the top ten. This clonotype originated in a man aged 18 to 29 in good health. Some clones in this sample may be carry-over from other donors' samples. The specimen was naive CD8+ T cells from PBMCs.

The CDR3 reads CASSLGRGPSYEQYF. The CDR3 DNA sequence: TGTGCCAGCAGCTTAGGTCGGGGACCCTCCTACGAGCAGTACTTC. The V and J genes are TRBV11-2 and TRBJ2-7; D tentatively reads TRBD1 or TRBD2 (5 bases each). This CDR3 has 15 amino acids. Trimming stripped 1 base from V and 0 bases from J, with 10 bases between. Germline V gene lookup returns CDR1 SGHAT and CDR2 FQNNGV.